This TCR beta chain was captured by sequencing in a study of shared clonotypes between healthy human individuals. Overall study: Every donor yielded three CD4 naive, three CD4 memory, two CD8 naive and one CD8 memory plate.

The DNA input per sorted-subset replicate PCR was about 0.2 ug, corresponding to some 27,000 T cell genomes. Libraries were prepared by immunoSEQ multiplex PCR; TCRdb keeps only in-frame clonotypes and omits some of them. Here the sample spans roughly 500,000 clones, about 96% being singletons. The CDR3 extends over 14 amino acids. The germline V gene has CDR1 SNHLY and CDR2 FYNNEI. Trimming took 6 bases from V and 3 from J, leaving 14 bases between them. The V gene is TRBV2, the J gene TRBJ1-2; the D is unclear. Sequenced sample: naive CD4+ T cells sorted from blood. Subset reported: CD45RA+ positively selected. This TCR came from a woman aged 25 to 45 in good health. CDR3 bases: TGTGCCAGCAGCCCCGGAAATCCCCACTATGGCTACACCTTC. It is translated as CASSPGNPHYGYTF.